The clone carrying this TCR beta chain appeared many times. Its antigen is still unknown. The ends were cut back, 1 base at V and 0 bases at J, with 11 bases in the middle. Germline CDR1 reads SGHVS; CDR2 reads FQNEAQ. CDR3 length equals 16 residues. It was with unique molecular identifiers that the TCRbeta library was prepared. Using its own MiXCR run on the PCR reads, TCRdb lists one record per CDR3 protein. The sample lists some 300,000 distinct CDR3 sequences, approximately 7.3% occurring once. The entry originates in a study of T-cell reconstitution after alpha-beta-depleted transplantation in children. Whole-study findings and limits: Among T cells one year after transplant, newly produced cells accounted for most counts and diversity. Some patients owed their high day-60 TCRbeta diversity to surviving recipient T cells and thymic progenitors. About two months after transplant, alpha-beta T cells reportedly came from several hundred expanded graft clones.

The receptor was derived from a female patient aged 2 to 10 who had a stem cell transplant for Fanconi anemia, so the T cells may come from the graft donor. The sample here was peripheral blood, taken 360 days after TCRalphabeta/CD19-depleted stem cell transplant. J is TRBJ2-3 and V is TRBV7-8, with D perhaps matching TRBD2 (5 bases). CDR3 DNA sequence: TGTGCCAGCAGCTTAGGAGCGGTAACTAGCACAGATACGCAGTATTTT. It codes for CASSLGAVTSTDTQYF. The complete variable domain, with remaining parts taken from reference TRBV7-8 and TRBJ2-3, reads GAGVSQSPRYKVAKRGQDVALRCDPISGHVSLFWYQQALGQGPEFLTYFQNEAQLDKSGLPSDRFFAERPEGSVSTLKIQRTQQEDSAVYLCASSLGAVTSTDTQYFGPGTRLTVL.